These T cell receptor beta chains were read from a single sample in a study of molecular identifiers for immune sequencing clone quantification. From the PCR reads, TCRdb called clonotypes with MiXCR, one entry per CDR3 protein. The repertoire holds some 89,000 distinct CDR3 sequences, with approximately 25% as singletons. The sample was naive CD8+ T cells from blood, with Jurkat cell RNA spiked in. The receptors stem from a human donor in good health. Some libraries in this study had Jurkat cell RNA spiked in. Each CDR3 is given without its conserved first and last residue. Size is omitted from some rows. Given values are once, few, many or a class for expanded clones.

V	size	J	CDR3
TRBV6-5	many	TRBJ2-5	ASSLLDRGQETQY
TRBV7-9	many	TRBJ1-1	ASSSTPREAF
TRBV29-1	-	TRBJ2-2	SVVLSGRAVSGELF
TRBV5-1	few	TRBJ1-6	ASSAQEGAHSYNSPLH
TRBV2	few	TRBJ2-2	ASKYGELF
TRBV28	many	TRBJ2-3	AWAGVGTDTQY
TRBV6-2/TRBV6-3	-	TRBJ2-1	ASSYGVLGEQF
TRBV13	few	TRBJ2-1	ASSRGLAVTYNEQF
TRBV4-2	few	TRBJ2-1	ASSQPEGIAGLSYNEQF
TRBV4-3	many	TRBJ1-1	ASSQHRAMNTEAF
TRBV4-2	few	TRBJ2-7	ASSRGPLDSYEQY
TRBV6-5	many	TRBJ2-3	ASSYSGETDTQY
TRBV27	-	TRBJ2-1	ASAPRGGANEQF
TRBV6-5	many	TRBJ2-3	ASSPSGTSGRRTDTQY
TRBV30	-	TRBJ1-1	AWGVRRGPNTEAF
TRBV15	many	TRBJ1-2	ATSRDISNRSYGYT
TRBV5-6	many	TRBJ2-7	ASSLGSGPAYEQY
TRBV5-4	many	TRBJ1-2	ASTDSGDYGYT
TRBV5-1	many	TRBJ2-5	ASSFRSSQETQY
TRBV19	-	TRBJ2-1	ASSIGGALYNEQF
TRBV3-1	many	TRBJ2-5	ASSQDQDTTYQETQY
TRBV30	-	TRBJ2-3	AWSVTPGGITDTQY
TRBV14	many	TRBJ2-7	ASSRGRSSSYEQY
TRBV7-8	many	TRBJ2-5	ASSHLWGQGPETQY
TRBV9	few	TRBJ2-2	ASSVESGNTGELF
TRBV2	many	TRBJ2-6	ASTPFSGSNVLT
TRBV6-5	-	TRBJ2-2	ASSYTGTASTEELF
TRBV12-5	-	TRBJ2-7	ARGPSQYEQY
TRBV4-3	many	TRBJ1-5	ASSQDLGGGNQPQH
TRBV20-1	-	TRBJ2-7	SAREGLDYEQY
TRBV27	few	TRBJ2-1	ACSLISGVNEQF
TRBV15	few	TRBJ1-5	ATNRGGLGNQPQH
TRBV4-1	many	TRBJ2-7	ASSQDRGDRRSYEQY
TRBV14	many	TRBJ2-7	ASSQAAGFDEQY
TRBV9	many	TRBJ2-7	ASSVGAGTGQYEQY
TRBV20-1	many	TRBJ2-3	SARDSGLSTDTQY
TRBV7-9	few	TRBJ1-1	ASSKTVGEAF
TRBV6-5	-	TRBJ2-4	ASSHGGGGWNIQY
TRBV9	many	TRBJ2-3	ASSVEGTSGVRTDTQY
TRBV6-5	few	TRBJ2-1	ASSWTSGGVYNEQF
TRBV11-2	-	TRBJ2-1	ASSVQFIAYNEQF
TRBV5-8	few	TRBJ1-5	ASTPFIANQPQH
TRBV13	-	TRBJ1-1	ASSLRDTEAF
TRBV28	many	TRBJ2-3	ASSLALGDTQY
TRBV20-1	-	TRBJ2-7	SARDGIIAGVAPEQY
TRBV5-1	-	TRBJ1-1	ASRTGTGYEAF
TRBV30	many	TRBJ2-1	AWSQLGSAPQF
TRBV29-1	-	TRBJ1-1	SAGPGEKTEAF
TRBV19	many	TRBJ2-1	ASSIFPSGGAAQF
TRBV28	many	TRBJ2-1	ASSAELATFYNEQF
TRBV5-5	-	TRBJ2-5	ASSYRDRKDQETQY
TRBV6-1	few	TRBJ2-1	ACSPTEVDNEQF
TRBV6-5	-	TRBJ2-1	ASRETGQGSNEQF
TRBV20-1	-	TRBJ2-7	SAGIWAGQNSYEQY
TRBV6-2/TRBV6-3	-	TRBJ2-2	ASSPRDSLNTGELF
TRBV28	many	TRBJ1-1	ASRKQLNTEAF